This is a list of T cell receptor beta chains from one sample in a study of naive and memory T cell subsets. MiXCR, run by TCRdb on the UMI-ligation and nested PCR reads, gives a single entry per CDR3 protein. In the table there are fewer than 150,000 distinct CDR3 sequences, around 21% of which are singletons. Source material: naive CD8+ T cells from blood. All receptors come from a human donor in good health. CDR3s include the opening cysteine and the closing phenylalanine or tryptophan. D genes are given only for firm matches. Part of the rows lack a size; the others show once, few, many or a class for expanded clones.

TRBV6-2/TRBV6-3	TRBD1	few	TRBJ2-7	TGTGCCAGCAGTATCCCGGGACAGCGACCGGGGGAGCAGTACTTC	CASSIPGQRPGEQYF
TRBV6-6	TRBD2	-	TRBJ2-3	TGTGGTGGCGGGAGATCTAGCACAGATACGCAGTATTTT	CGGGRSSTDTQYF
TRBV29-1	-	-	TRBJ2-1	TGCAGCGTTGAAAGTACAAACTACAATGAGCAGTTCTTC	CSVESTNYNEQFF
TRBV3-1	TRBD2	few	TRBJ2-7	TGTGCCAGCAGCCCAGTAATCCTGGGGGAGGGCTTCAGGTCCTTCGAGCAGTACTTC	CASSPVILGEGFRSFEQYF
TRBV3-1	TRBD2	-	TRBJ2-5	TGTGCCAGCAGCCAAGAGCTAGCGGGTACTTGGGAGACCCAGTACTTC	CASSQELAGTWETQYF
TRBV27	-	-	TRBJ1-1	TGTGCCAGCAGTTTGATAGGGACGAACACTGAAGCTTTCTTT	CASSLIGTNTEAFF
TRBV4-1	-	-	TRBJ2-5	TGCGCCAGCAGCCCGGGGGTTGGGGAGACCCAGTACTTC	CASSPGVGETQYF
TRBV4-1	-	few	TRBJ1-1	TGCGCCAGCAGCCAGACAGGCTCTGAAGCTTTCTTT	CASSQTGSEAFF
TRBV12-3/TRBV12-4	-	-	TRBJ2-2	TGTGCCACCGGCGAGGTCGGGGAGCTGTTTTTT	CATGEVGELFF
TRBV27	TRBD2	many	TRBJ2-1	TGTGCCAGCAGTTCCGGACTAGCGGGTTACAATGAGCAGTTCTTC	CASSSGLAGYNEQFF
TRBV7-9	TRBD1	-	TRBJ2-5	TGTGCCAGCAGCTTAGGGGGACAGGGAGAAGAGACCCAGTACTTC	CASSLGGQGEETQYF
TRBV5-6	TRBD1	-	TRBJ2-7	TGTGCCAGCAGCTCTATAACAGGGGAGATCTACGAGCAGTACTTC	CASSSITGEIYEQYF
TRBV12-3/TRBV12-4	-	few	TRBJ2-1	TGTGCCACCCGGAGGGCTAGGGAGCAGTTCTTC	CATRRAREQFF
TRBV3-1	-	-	TRBJ1-3	TGTGCCAGCAGCCAAGATTCTGGAAACACCATATATTTT	CASSQDSGNTIYF
TRBV27	TRBD2	-	TRBJ2-5	TGTGCCAGCAGTTCTTGGACTAGCGGGAGTTCAGAGACCCAGTACTTC	CASSSWTSGSSETQYF
TRBV20-1	TRBD1	-	TRBJ2-1	TGCAGTGCTAACCTTAGGGACAGGATCTACAATGAGCAGTTCTTC	CSANLRDRIYNEQFF
TRBV5-1	-	-	TRBJ2-1	TGCGCCAGCAGCTTGGTACCTAGCGACTACAATGAGCAGTTCTTC	CASSLVPSDYNEQFF
TRBV20-1	TRBD2	-	TRBJ2-3	TGCGGTGCTAGAGATCACGGGAGGGCCGTAGATACGCAGTATTTT	CGARDHGRAVDTQYF
TRBV9	-	few	TRBJ2-5	TGTGCCAGCACTAGGGGAAACCGCCAAGAGACCCAGTACTTC	CASTRGNRQETQYF
TRBV29-1	TRBD2	few	TRBJ2-1	TGCAGCGTTGAAGGGGGACTAGCGGGAGTTGAGCAGTTCTTC	CSVEGGLAGVEQFF
TRBV3-1	TRBD1	few	TRBJ2-1	TGTGCCAGCAGCCAACCCTTCGGACAGGTTGAGCAGTTCTTC	CASSQPFGQVEQFF
TRBV11-2	-	-	TRBJ2-3	TGTGCCAGCAGCCCAGAGGTAACAGATACGCAGTATTTT	CASSPEVTDTQYF
TRBV15	TRBD2	-	TRBJ2-1	TGTGCCACCAGCATGGGACTAGCGAACAATGAGCAGTTCTTC	CATSMGLANNEQFF
TRBV5-1	TRBD2	-	TRBJ2-7	TGCGCCAGCAGCTTGGTGGGGAGGGACTACGAGCAGTACTTC	CASSLVGRDYEQYF
TRBV27	TRBD1	-	TRBJ2-3	TGTGCCAGCAGTGACAGGGGGCATCGGACAGATACGCAGTATTTT	CASSDRGHRTDTQYF
TRBV28	-	-	TRBJ1-5	TGTGCCCAATACACCCCTACCATGGGGGACAAGAGCAATCAGCCCCAGCATTTT	CAQYTPTMGDKSNQPQHF
TRBV7-2	-	few	TRBJ2-1	TGTGCCAGCAGCTTAGCCGGTGCGGGACCTTACTACAATGAGCAGTTCTTC	CASSLAGAGPYYNEQFF
TRBV5-1	-	-	TRBJ2-1	TGCGCCAGCAGCTTGAAATTGAAGGGGCCTGAGCAGTTCTTC	CASSLKLKGPEQFF
TRBV10-3	-	-	TRBJ2-5	TGTGCCGCGGGGCGGGAACAAGAGACCCAGTACTTC	CAAGREQETQYF
TRBV18	-	few	TRBJ2-2	TGTGCCAGCCCGTCTAGCGCCGGGGAGCTGTTTTTT	CASPSSAGELFF
TRBV12-3/TRBV12-4	TRBD2	-	TRBJ2-7	TGTGCCAGCAGTTCCGGGACTAGCGTTAAGGACTTC	CASSSGTSVKDF
TRBV27	-	-	TRBJ2-1	TGTGCCAGCACCCCCGGAACGGATAATGAGCAGTTCTTC	CASTPGTDNEQFF
TRBV28	-	few	TRBJ2-7	TGTGCCAGCAGTTTAGGGACCGCCCTCGAGCAGTACTTC	CASSLGTALEQYF
TRBV27	-	-	TRBJ2-6	TGTGCCAGCAGAGGCAGGGGTGCTGGGGCCAACGTCCTGACTTTC	CASRGRGAGANVLTF
TRBV28	-	-	TRBJ2-4	TGTGCCAGCACAACAGGGTTTGATCCTGGGAACATTCAGTACTTC	CASTTGFDPGNIQYF
TRBV7-6	TRBD1	few	TRBJ2-7	TGTGCCAGCAGCTCCCCAGGGACAGGGATCCCCTACGAGCAGTACTTC	CASSSPGTGIPYEQYF
TRBV6-2/TRBV6-3	-	-	TRBJ2-7	TGTGCCAGCAGCAAAGTCGGGAACGAGCAGTACTTC	CASSKVGNEQYF
TRBV7-6	-	-	TRBJ2-7	TGTGCCAGCAGCTTAGGCGGACGCGTCTCCGAGCAGTACTTC	CASSLGGRVSEQYF
TRBV6-5	-	few	TRBJ2-5	TGTGCCAGCAGTTACTTCACCGGGGCCCAAGAGACCCAGTACTTC	CASSYFTGAQETQYF
TRBV24-1	-	many	TRBJ2-5	TGTGCCACCAGGGAGGGGGTAACAAGGGAGACCCAGTACTTC	CATREGVTRETQYF
TRBV4-1	-	few	TRBJ2-1	TGCGCCAGCAGCCAAGATCCAGGGCCAGCCCCCTACAATGAGCAGTTCTTC	CASSQDPGPAPYNEQFF